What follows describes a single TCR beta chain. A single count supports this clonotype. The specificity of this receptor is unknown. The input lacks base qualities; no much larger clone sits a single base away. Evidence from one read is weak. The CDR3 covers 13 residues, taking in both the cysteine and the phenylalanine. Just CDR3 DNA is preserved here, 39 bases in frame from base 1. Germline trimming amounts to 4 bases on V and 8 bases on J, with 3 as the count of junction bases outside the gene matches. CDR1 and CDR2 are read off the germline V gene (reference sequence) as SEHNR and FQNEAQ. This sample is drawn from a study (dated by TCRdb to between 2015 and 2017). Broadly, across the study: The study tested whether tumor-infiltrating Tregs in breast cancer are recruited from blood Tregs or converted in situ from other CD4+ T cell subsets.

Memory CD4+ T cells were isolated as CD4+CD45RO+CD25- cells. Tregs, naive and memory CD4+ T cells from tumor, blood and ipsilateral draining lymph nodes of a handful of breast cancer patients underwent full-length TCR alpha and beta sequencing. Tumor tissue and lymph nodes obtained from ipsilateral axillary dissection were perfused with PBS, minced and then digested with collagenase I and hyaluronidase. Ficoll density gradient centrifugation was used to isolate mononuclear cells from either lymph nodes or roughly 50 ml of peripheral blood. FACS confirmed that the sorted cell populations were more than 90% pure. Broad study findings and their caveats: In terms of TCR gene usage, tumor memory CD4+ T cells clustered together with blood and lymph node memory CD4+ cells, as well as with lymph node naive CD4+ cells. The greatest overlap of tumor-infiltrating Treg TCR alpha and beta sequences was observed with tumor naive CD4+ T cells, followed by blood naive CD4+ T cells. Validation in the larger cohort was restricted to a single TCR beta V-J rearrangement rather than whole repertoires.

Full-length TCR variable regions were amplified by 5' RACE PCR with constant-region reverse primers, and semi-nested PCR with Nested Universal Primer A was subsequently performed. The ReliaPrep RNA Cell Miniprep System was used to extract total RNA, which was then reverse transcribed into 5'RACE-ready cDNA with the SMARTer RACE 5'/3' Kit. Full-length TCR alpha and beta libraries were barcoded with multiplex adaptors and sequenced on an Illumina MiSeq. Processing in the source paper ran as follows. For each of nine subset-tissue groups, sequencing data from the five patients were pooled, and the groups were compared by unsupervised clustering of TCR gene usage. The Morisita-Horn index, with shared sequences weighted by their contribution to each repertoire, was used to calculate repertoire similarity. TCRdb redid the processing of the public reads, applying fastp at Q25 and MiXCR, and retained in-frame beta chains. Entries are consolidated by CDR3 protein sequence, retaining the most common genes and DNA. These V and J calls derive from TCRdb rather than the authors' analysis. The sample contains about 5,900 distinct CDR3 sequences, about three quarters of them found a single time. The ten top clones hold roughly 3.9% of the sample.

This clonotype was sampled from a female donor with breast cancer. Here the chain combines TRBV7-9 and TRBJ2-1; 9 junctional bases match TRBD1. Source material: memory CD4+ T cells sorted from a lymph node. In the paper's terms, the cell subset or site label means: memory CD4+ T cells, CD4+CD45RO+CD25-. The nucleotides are TGTGCCAGCAGCTCACAGGGGGCGGATGAGCAGTTCTTC. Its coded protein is CASSSQGADEQFF.